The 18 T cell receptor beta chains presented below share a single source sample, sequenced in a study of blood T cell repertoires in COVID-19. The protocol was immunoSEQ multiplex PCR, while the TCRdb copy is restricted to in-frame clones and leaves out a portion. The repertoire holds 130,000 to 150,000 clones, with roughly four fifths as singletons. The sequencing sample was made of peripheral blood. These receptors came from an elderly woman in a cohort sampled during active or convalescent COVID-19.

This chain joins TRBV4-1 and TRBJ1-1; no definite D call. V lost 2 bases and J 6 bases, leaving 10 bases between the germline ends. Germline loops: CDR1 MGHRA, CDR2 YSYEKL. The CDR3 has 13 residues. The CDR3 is CASSQSRFAEAFF. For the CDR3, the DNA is TGCGCCAGCAGCCAAAGCAGGTTCGCTGAAGCTTTCTTT.

CDR3 coding DNA: TGTGCCAGCTCACTCGCAATGGGGGGCAATGAGCAGTTCTTC. This encodes CASSLAMGGNEQFF. The genes are TRBV18 and TRBJ2-1, with TRBD2 as a possible D gene (6 bases). Germline assignment: CDR1 KGHSH and CDR2 LQKENI. CDR3 length: 14 amino acids. V lost 4 bases to trimming and J lost 6 bases, with 13 bases between them.

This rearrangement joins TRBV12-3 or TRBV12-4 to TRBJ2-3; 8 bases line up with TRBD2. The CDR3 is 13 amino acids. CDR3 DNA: TGTGTCTCGGGGGGGGCCGGCACAGATACGCAGTATTTT. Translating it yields CVSGGAGTDTQYF.

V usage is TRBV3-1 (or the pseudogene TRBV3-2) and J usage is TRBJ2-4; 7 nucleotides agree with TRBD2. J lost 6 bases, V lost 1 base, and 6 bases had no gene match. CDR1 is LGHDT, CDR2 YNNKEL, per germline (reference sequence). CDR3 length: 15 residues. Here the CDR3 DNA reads TGTGCCAGCAGCCAAGGTGCCGGGGGGATAAACATTCAGTACTTC. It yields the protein CASSQGAGGINIQYF.

The CDR3 region is CASSLEAPGGFNGYTF. In DNA, the CDR3 is TGCGCCAGCAGCTTGGAGGCTCCGGGGGGCTTCAATGGCTACACCTTC. This chain joins TRBV5-1 and TRBJ1-2; TRBD1 is a possible D gene (6 bases). The V gene's germline CDR1 is SGHRS and CDR2 YFSETQ. V lost 0 bases and J 6 bases, leaving 18 bases between the germline ends. The length of the CDR3 is 16 residues.

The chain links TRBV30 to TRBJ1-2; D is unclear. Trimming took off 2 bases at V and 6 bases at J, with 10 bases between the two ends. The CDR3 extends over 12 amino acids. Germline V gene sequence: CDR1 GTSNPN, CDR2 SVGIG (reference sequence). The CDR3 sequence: CAWSITRNGYTF. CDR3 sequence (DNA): TGTGCCTGGAGTATCACTAGAAATGGCTACACCTTC.

The CDR3 sequence is CASSSQLGGQFF. Here the CDR3 DNA reads TGTGCCAGCAGCTCCCAGTTGGGGGGGCAGTTCTTC. The chain carries TRBV5-8 and TRBJ2-1; TRBD2 might be the D (6 bases). The V end was cut by 3 bases, the J end by 12 bases, with 13 bases between. Germline V CDR1 and CDR2: SGHTS, YDEGEE. The CDR3 sequence is 12 residues long.

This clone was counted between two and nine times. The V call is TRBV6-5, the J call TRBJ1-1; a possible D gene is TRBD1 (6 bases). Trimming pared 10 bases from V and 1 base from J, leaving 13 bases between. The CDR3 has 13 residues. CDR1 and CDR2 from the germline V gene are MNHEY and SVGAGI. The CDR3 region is CATDRTENTEAFF. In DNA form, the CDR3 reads TGTGCCACCGATCGGACAGAGAACACTGAAGCTTTCTTT.

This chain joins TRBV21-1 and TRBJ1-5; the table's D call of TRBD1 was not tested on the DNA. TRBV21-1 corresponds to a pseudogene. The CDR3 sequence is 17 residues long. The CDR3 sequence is CASSKRARGYSNQPQHF. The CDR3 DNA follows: TGTGCCAGCAGCAAAAGGGCCAGGGGATATAGCAATCAGCCCCAGCATTTT.

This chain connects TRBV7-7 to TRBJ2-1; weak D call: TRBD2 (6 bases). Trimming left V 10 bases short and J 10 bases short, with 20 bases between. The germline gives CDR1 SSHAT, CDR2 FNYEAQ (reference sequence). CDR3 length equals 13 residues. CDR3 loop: CAIGSGPAGEQFF. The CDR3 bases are TGTGCCATCGGTAGCGGCCCCGCGGGGGAGCAGTTCTTC.

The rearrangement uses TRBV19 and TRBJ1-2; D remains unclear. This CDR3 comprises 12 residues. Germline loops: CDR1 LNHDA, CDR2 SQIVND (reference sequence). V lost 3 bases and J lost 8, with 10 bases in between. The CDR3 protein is CASSIVLGGYTF. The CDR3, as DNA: TGTGCCAGTAGTATCGTGTTGGGCGGCTACACCTTC.

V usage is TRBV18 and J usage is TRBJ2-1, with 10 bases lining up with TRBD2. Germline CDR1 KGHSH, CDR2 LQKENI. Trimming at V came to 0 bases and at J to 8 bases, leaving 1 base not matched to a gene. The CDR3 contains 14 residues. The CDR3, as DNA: TGTGCCAGCTCACCACCGGGACTAGCGTATGAGCAGTTCTTC. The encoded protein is CASSPPGLAYEQFF.

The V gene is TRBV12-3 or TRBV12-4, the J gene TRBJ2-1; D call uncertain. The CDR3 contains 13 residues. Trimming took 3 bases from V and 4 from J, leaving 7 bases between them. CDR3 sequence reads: CASSFRGYNEQFF. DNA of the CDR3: TGTGCCAGCAGTTTTAGAGGTTACAATGAGCAGTTCTTC.

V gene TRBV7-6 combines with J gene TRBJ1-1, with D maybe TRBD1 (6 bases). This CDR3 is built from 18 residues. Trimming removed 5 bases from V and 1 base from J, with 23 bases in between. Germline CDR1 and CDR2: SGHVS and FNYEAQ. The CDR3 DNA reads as TGTGCCAGCAGCCGAACGGCAGGGGTAGTTCCTGGGAACACTGAAGCTTTCTTT. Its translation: CASSRTAGVVPGNTEAFF.

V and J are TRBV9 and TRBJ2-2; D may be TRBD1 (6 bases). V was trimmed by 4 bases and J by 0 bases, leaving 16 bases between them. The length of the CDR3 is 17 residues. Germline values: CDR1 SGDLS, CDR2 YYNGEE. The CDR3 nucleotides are TGTGCCAGCAGCCTACAGGGATCGGGCGCGAACACCGGGGAGCTGTTTTTT. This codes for CASSLQGSGANTGELFF.

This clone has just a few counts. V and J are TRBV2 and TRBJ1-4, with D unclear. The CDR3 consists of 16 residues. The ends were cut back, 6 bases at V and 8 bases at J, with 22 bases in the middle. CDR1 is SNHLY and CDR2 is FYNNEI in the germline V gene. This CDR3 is CASSARPPTLYEKLFF. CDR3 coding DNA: TGTGCCAGCAGCGCCAGACCCCCGACTTTATACGAAAAACTGTTTTTT.

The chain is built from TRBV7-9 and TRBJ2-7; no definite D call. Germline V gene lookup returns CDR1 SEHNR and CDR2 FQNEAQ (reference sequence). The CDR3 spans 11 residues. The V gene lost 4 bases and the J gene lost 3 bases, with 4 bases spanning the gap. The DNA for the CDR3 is TGTGCCAGCAGCTCAAACTACGAGCAGTACTTC. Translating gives CASSSNYEQYF. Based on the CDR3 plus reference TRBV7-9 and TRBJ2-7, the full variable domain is DTGVSQNPRHKITKRGQNVTFRCDPISEHNRLYWYRQTLGQGPEFLTYFQNEAQLEKSRLLSDRFSAERPKGSFSTLEIQRTEQGDSAMYLCASSSNYEQYFGPGTRLTVT.

Here the CDR3 DNA reads TGTGCCAGCAGTGAAGTGACATACTATGGCTACACCTTC. Amino acid sequence: CASSEVTYYGYTF. The chain has TRBV6-1 and TRBJ1-2; no reliable D call. Germline V CDR1 and CDR2: MNHNS, SASEGT. With 1 base removed from V and 3 bases from J, the gap between germline ends came to 6 bases. CDR3 size: 13 residues.